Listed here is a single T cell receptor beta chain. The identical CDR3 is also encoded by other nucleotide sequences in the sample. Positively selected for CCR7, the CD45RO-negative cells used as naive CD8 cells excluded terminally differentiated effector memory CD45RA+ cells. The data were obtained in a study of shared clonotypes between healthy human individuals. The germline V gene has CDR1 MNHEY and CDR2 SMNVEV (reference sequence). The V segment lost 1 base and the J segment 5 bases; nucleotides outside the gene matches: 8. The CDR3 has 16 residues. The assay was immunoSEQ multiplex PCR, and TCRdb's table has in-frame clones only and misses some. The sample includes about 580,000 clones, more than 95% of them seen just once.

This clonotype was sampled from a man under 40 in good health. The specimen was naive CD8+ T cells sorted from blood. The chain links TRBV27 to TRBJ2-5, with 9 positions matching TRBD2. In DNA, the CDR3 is TGTGCCAGCAGTTTATTGGCGGGAGGGCCCGGTGAGACCCAGTACTTC. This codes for CASSLLAGGPGETQYF.